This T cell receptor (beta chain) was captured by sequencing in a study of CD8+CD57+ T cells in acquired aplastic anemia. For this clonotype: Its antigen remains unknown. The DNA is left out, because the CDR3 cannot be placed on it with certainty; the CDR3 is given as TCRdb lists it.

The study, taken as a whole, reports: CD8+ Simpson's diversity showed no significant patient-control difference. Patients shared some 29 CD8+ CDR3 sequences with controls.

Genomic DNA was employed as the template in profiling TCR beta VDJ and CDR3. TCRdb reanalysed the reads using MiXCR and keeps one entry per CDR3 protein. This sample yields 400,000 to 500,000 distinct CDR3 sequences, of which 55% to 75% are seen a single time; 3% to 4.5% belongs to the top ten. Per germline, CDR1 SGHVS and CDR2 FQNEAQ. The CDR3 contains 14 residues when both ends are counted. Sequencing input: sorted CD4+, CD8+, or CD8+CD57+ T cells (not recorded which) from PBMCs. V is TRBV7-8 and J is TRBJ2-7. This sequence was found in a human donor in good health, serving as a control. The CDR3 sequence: CASSVAGNEQYFDF.